A selection of T cell receptor beta chains follows, all from one sample in a study of T cells in localized non-small cell lung cancer. Assay: immunoSEQ multiplex PCR; the TCRdb copy retains only in-frame clones and omits some. The sample lists some 26,000 clones, around 90% occurring once. The sequenced sample was peripheral blood, obtained before any cancer treatment. Source of these receptors: a woman aged 18-50 years with stage I lung adenocarcinoma. CDR3s include the opening cysteine and the closing phenylalanine or tryptophan. Each record gives: CDR3 protein, J gene, clone size, V gene. Some rows have no size entry. The others give once, few or many, or a class for an expanded clone.

CDR3 protein: CAISDPGRGVAWEQYF; J gene: TRBJ2-7; clone size: .; V gene: TRBV10-3
CDR3 protein: CASSLRSLTSYNEQFF; J gene: TRBJ2-1; clone size: .; V gene: TRBV7-9
CDR3 protein: CASSLELSGANVLTF; J gene: TRBJ2-6; clone size: .; V gene: TRBV5-1
CDR3 protein: CAIRGGDYNEQFF; J gene: TRBJ2-1; clone size: .; V gene: TRBV10-3
CDR3 protein: CASRAGRRLDGYTF; J gene: TRBJ1-2; clone size: .; V gene: TRBV6-5
CDR3 protein: CASSHPVYGTPSYEQYF; J gene: TRBJ2-7; clone size: .; V gene: TRBV7-9
CDR3 protein: CATTGGWTEAFF; J gene: TRBJ1-1; clone size: .; V gene: TRBV6-5
CDR3 protein: CASSYRGEAFF; J gene: TRBJ1-1; clone size: .; V gene: TRBV6-5
CDR3 protein: CASSDMADGGYGYTF; J gene: TRBJ1-2; clone size: .; V gene: TRBV6-1
CDR3 protein: CASSSGQGNTEAFF; J gene: TRBJ1-1; clone size: .; V gene: TRBV19
CDR3 protein: CASSLVGTGYNEQFF; J gene: TRBJ2-1; clone size: .; V gene: TRBV11-2
CDR3 protein: CASSIQVRAFF; J gene: TRBJ1-1; clone size: .; V gene: TRBV19
CDR3 protein: CASSDRTMRGYTF; J gene: TRBJ1-2; clone size: once; V gene: TRBV28
CDR3 protein: CASSTGRQGAGNTIYF; J gene: TRBJ1-3; clone size: few; V gene: TRBV5-1
CDR3 protein: CASSPRDREYPGELFF; J gene: TRBJ2-2; clone size: .; V gene: TRBV19
CDR3 protein: CAWSKRQKTQSSGNTIYF; J gene: TRBJ1-3; clone size: .; V gene: TRBV30
CDR3 protein: CASSPGLGGGPDTQYF; J gene: TRBJ2-3; clone size: .; V gene: TRBV5-6
CDR3 protein: CASSGGGTFSSGNTIYF; J gene: TRBJ1-3; clone size: once; V gene: TRBV2
CDR3 protein: CASSQGGPNYGYTF; J gene: TRBJ1-2; clone size: .; V gene: TRBV7-2
CDR3 protein: CASSQLAGTDTQYF; J gene: TRBJ2-3; clone size: .; V gene: TRBV4-3
CDR3 protein: CASSIPTGWNTEAFF; J gene: TRBJ1-1; clone size: .; V gene: TRBV19
CDR3 protein: CASSLVGTEETQYF; J gene: TRBJ2-5; clone size: once; V gene: TRBV7-8
CDR3 protein: CASSFVGSYNEQFF; J gene: TRBJ2-1; clone size: .; V gene: TRBV7-2
CDR3 protein: CASSLMGQGTEAFF; J gene: TRBJ1-1; clone size: .; V gene: TRBV28
CDR3 protein: CASAPLGLARERYNEQFF; J gene: TRBJ2-1; clone size: .; V gene: TRBV30
CDR3 protein: CASSPYGGSGNIQYF; J gene: TRBJ2-4; clone size: few; V gene: TRBV9
CDR3 protein: CASSQAGGTQYF; J gene: TRBJ2-5; clone size: .; V gene: TRBV4-1
CDR3 protein: CASSTGAGANVLTF; J gene: TRBJ2-6; clone size: .; V gene: TRBV5-4
CDR3 protein: CASSPGGTNTGELFF; J gene: TRBJ2-2; clone size: .; V gene: TRBV9
CDR3 protein: CASSLGLLSSYEQYF; J gene: TRBJ2-7; clone size: .; V gene: TRBV5-1
CDR3 protein: CASRKGVSVDEQFF; J gene: TRBJ2-1; clone size: .; V gene: TRBV6-1
CDR3 protein: CASSLTRTANEKLFF; J gene: TRBJ1-4; clone size: once; V gene: TRBV27
CDR3 protein: CASSSPHRDTEPYSRRGQFF; J gene: TRBJ2-1; clone size: .; V gene: TRBV28
CDR3 protein: CASSTAEGLYGYTF; J gene: TRBJ1-2; clone size: .; V gene: TRBV19
CDR3 protein: CASRPSNQPQHF; J gene: TRBJ1-5; clone size: few; V gene: TRBV28
CDR3 protein: CASNYRPPNPLYYEQYF; J gene: TRBJ2-7; clone size: .; V gene: TRBV5-6
CDR3 protein: CAALSLRQGYTF; J gene: TRBJ1-2; clone size: .; V gene: TRBV10-3
CDR3 protein: CASSVQGWETQYF; J gene: TRBJ2-5; clone size: .; V gene: TRBV9
CDR3 protein: CASSPLRGTGNTIYF; J gene: TRBJ1-3; clone size: .; V gene: TRBV11-2
CDR3 protein: CASSPNRGPNEKLFF; J gene: TRBJ1-4; clone size: .; V gene: TRBV7-9
CDR3 protein: CASSPSVGSLEQYF; J gene: TRBJ2-7; clone size: .; V gene: TRBV5-1
CDR3 protein: CASSREGGAGNEKLFF; J gene: TRBJ1-4; clone size: .; V gene: TRBV9
CDR3 protein: CASSFPGTGPYGYTF; J gene: TRBJ1-2; clone size: .; V gene: TRBV7-6
CDR3 protein: CASSEATVYGYTF; J gene: TRBJ1-2; clone size: few; V gene: TRBV2
CDR3 protein: CATSSGPNYGYTF; J gene: TRBJ1-2; clone size: .; V gene: TRBV15
CDR3 protein: CATSGGGFNQPQHF; J gene: TRBJ1-5; clone size: .; V gene: TRBV15
CDR3 protein: CASSEALEQYF; J gene: TRBJ2-7; clone size: .; V gene: TRBV6-1
CDR3 protein: CASGSPGANVLTF; J gene: TRBJ2-6; clone size: .; V gene: TRBV12-5
CDR3 protein: CASRLTSGSPNEQYF; J gene: TRBJ2-7; clone size: .; V gene: TRBV7-9
CDR3 protein: CATSTASPLETQYF; J gene: TRBJ2-5; clone size: .; V gene: TRBV15
CDR3 protein: CASSLNTDTQYF; J gene: TRBJ2-3; clone size: .; V gene: TRBV5-6
CDR3 protein: CASSPGGTVANYGYTF; J gene: TRBJ1-2; clone size: .; V gene: TRBV11-2
CDR3 protein: CASSQDGFYGYTF; J gene: TRBJ1-2; clone size: .; V gene: TRBV4-1
CDR3 protein: CASSQGVLSNQPQHF; J gene: TRBJ1-5; clone size: .; V gene: TRBV4-1